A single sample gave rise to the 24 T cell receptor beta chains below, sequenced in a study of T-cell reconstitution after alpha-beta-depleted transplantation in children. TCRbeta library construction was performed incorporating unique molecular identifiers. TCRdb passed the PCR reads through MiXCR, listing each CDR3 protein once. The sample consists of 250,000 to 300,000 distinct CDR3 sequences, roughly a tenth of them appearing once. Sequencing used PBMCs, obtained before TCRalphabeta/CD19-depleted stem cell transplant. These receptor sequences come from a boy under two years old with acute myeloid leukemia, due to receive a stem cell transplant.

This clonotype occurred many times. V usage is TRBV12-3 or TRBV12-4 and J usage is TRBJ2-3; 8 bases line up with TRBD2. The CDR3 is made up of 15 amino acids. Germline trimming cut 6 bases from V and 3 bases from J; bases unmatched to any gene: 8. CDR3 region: CASSPSGRGTDTQYF. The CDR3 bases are TGTGCCAGCAGCCCCAGCGGGAGAGGGACAGATACGCAGTATTTT.

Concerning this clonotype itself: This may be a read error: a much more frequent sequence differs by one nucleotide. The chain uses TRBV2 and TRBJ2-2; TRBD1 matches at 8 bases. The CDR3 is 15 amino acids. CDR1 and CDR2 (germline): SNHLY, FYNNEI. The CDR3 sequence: CASSEQGADTGDLFF. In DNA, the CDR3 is TGTGCCAGCAGTGAACAGGGGGCCGACACCGGGGACCTGTTTTTT.

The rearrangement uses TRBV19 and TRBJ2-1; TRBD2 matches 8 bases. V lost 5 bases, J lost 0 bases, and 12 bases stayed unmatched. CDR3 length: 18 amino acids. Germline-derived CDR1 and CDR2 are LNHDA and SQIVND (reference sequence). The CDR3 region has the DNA TGTGCCAGTAGTGTGGCGAAAATAGCGGGAAGCTCCTACAATGAGCAGTTCTTC. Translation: CASSVAKIAGSSYNEQFF. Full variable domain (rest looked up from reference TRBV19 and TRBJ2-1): DGGITQSPKYLFRKEGQNVTLSCEQNLNHDAMYWYRQDPGQGLRLIYYSQIVNDFQKGDIAEGYSVSREKKESFPLTVTSAQKNPTAFYLCASSVAKIAGSSYNEQFFGPGTRLTVL.

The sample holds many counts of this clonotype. The DNA of the CDR3 is TGTGCCAGCAGTCTCTCAGGGGCACCCGGGGAGCTGTTTTTT. Its translation: CASSLSGAPGELFF. The chain recombines TRBV27 with TRBJ2-2; the D gene is possibly TRBD1 (6 bases). V was pared by 5 bases and J by 6 bases, with 13 bases between. Germline V CDR1 and CDR2: MNHEY, SMNVEV (reference sequence). The CDR3 loop spans 14 amino acids.

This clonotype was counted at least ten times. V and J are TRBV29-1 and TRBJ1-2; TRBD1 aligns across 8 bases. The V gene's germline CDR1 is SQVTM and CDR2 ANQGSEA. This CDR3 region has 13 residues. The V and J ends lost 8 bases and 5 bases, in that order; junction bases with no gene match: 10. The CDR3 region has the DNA TGCAGCTTTCGCCCAGGGGGCGGATATGGCTACACCTTC. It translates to CSFRPGGGYGYTF. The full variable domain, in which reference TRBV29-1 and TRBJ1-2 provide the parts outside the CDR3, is SAVISQKPSRDICQRGTSLTIQCQVDSQVTMMFWYRQQPGQSLTLIATANQGSEATYESGFVIDKFPISRPNLTFSTLTVSNMSPEDSSIYLCSFRPGGGYGYTFGSGTRLTVV.

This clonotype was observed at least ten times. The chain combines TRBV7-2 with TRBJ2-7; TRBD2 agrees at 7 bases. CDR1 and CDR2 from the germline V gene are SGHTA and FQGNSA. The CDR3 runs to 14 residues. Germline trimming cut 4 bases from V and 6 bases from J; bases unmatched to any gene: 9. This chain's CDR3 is CASSSQLALAEQYF. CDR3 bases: TGTGCCAGCAGCTCCCAACTAGCGCTCGCCGAGCAGTACTTC.

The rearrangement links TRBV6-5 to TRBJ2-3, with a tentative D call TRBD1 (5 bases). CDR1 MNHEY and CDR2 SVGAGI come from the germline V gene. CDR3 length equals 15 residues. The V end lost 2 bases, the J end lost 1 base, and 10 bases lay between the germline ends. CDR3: CASSYQGLGTDTQYF. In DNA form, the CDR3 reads TGTGCCAGCAGTTACCAGGGATTAGGCACAGATACGCAGTATTTT.

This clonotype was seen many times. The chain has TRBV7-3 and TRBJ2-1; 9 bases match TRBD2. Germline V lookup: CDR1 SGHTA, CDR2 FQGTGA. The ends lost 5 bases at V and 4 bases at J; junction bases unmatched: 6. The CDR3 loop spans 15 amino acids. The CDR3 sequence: CASSPQRGAYNEQFF. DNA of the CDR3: TGTGCCAGCAGCCCCCAGCGGGGGGCTTACAATGAGCAGTTCTTC.

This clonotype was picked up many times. CDR3 bases: TGCAGCGTTGATTGGCTAGCCCAAGAGACCCAGTACTTC. Encoded protein: CSVDWLAQETQYF. This sequence joins TRBV29-1 and TRBJ2-5; weak D call: TRBD2 (5 bases). CDR1 and CDR2 from the germline V gene are SQVTM and ANQGSEA. The germline V and J ends were trimmed by 3 bases and 1 base, with 9 bases remaining between them. This CDR3 comprises 13 residues. Drawing the rest from reference TRBV29-1 and TRBJ2-5, the complete variable domain is SAVISQKPSRDICQRGTSLTIQCQVDSQVTMMFWYRQQPGQSLTLIATANQGSEATYESGFVIDKFPISRPNLTFSTLTVSNMSPEDSSIYLCSVDWLAQETQYFGPGTRLLVL.

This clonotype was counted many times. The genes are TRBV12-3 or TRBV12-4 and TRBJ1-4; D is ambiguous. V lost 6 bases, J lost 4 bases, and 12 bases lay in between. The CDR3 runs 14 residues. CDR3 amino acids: CASSQTSYNEKLFF. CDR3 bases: TGTGCCAGCAGCCAGACATCCTATAATGAAAAACTGTTTTTT.

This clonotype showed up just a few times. The chain's CDR3 is CASNTRPSGRRQETQYF. CDR3 sequence (DNA): TGTGCCAGCAACACCCGGCCTAGCGGGAGGCGCCAAGAGACCCAGTACTTC. The chain carries TRBV7-2 and TRBJ2-5; 11 bases line up with TRBD2. The CDR3 spans 17 residues. Looked up from germline, CDR1 is SGHTA and CDR2 is FQGNSA. V lost 7 bases to trimming and J lost 1 base; unmatched junction nucleotides: 11. The full variable domain, its missing parts supplied by reference TRBV7-2 and TRBJ2-5, is GAGVSQSPSNKVTEKGKDVELRCDPISGHTALYWYRQSLGQGLEFLIYFQGNSAPDKSGLPSDRFSAERTGGSVSTLTIQRTQQEDSAVYLCASNTRPSGRRQETQYFGPGTRLLVL.

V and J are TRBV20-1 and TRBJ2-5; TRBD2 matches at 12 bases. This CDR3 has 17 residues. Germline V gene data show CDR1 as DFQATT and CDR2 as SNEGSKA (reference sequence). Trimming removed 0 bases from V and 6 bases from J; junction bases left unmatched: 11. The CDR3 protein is CSARDRTGLAGVKTQYF. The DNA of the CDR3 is TGCAGTGCTAGAGATAGGACGGGACTAGCGGGTGTAAAGACCCAGTACTTC.

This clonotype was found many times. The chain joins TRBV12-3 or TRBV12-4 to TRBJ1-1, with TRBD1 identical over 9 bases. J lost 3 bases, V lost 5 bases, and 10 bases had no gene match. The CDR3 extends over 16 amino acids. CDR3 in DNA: TGTGCCAGCAGTCGTACAGGGGGCGGTTTGTACACTGAAGCTTTCTTT. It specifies CASSRTGGGLYTEAFF.

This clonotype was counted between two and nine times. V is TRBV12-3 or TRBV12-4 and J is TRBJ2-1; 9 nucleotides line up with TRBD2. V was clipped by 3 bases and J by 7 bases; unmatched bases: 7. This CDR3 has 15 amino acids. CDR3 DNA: TGTGCCAGCAGTTTTGTAGCGGGAGTTGAGAATGAGCAGTTCTTC. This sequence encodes CASSFVAGVENEQFF.

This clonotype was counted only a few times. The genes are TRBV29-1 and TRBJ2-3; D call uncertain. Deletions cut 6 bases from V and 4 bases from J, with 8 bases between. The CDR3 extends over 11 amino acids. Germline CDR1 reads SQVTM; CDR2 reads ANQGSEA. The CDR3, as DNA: TGCAGCGTGCCGTTCGCAGATACGCAGTATTTT. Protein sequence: CSVPFADTQYF.

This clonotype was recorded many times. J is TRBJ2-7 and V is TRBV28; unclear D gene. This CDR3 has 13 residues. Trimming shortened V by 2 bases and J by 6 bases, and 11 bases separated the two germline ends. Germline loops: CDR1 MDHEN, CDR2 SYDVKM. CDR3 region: CASSLPLHIEQYF. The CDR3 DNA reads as TGTGCCAGCAGTTTACCTCTACATATCGAGCAGTACTTC.

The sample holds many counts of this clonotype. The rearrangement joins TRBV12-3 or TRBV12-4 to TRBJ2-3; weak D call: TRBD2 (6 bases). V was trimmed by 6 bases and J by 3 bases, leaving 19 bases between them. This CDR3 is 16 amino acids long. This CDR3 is CASRSTMEEGTDTQYF. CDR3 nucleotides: TGTGCCAGCAGGAGTACTATGGAGGAGGGAACAGATACGCAGTATTTT.

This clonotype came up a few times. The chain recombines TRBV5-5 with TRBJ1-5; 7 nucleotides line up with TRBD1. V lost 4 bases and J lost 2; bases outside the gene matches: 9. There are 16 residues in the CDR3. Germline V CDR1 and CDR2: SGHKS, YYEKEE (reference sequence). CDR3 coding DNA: TGTGCCAGCAGCCTCGGGGGCCAGGGGGGCAATCAGCCCCAGCATTTT. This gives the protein CASSLGGQGGNQPQHF. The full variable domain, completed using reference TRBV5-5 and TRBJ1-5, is DAGVTQSPTHLIKTRGQQVTLRCSPISGHKSVSWYQQVLGQGPQFIFQYYEKEERGRGNFPDRFSARQFPNYSSELNVNALLLGDSALYLCASSLGGQGGNQPQHFGDGTRLSIL.

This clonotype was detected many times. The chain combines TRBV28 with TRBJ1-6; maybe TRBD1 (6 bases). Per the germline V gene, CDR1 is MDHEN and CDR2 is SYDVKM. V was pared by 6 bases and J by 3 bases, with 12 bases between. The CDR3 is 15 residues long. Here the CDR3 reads CASSLDSNYNSPLHF. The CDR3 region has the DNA TGTGCCAGCAGCCTGGACAGTAACTATAATTCACCCCTCCACTTT.

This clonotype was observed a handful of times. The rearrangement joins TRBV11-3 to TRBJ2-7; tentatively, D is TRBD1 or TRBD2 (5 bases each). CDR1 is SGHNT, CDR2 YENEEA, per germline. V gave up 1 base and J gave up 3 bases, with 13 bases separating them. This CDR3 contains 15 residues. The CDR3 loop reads CASSLGGGSGYEQYF. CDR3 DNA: TGTGCCAGCAGCTTAGGTGGGGGTTCGGGCTACGAGCAGTACTTC.

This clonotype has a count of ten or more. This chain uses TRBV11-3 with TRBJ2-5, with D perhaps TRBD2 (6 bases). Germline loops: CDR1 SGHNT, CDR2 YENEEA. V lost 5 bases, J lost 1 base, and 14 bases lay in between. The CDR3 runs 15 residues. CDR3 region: CASSPGGRGQETQYF. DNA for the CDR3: TGTGCCAGCAGCCCTGGGGGGAGAGGCCAAGAGACCCAGTACTTC. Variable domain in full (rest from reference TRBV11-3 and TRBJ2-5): EAGVVQSPRYKIIEKKQPVAFWCNPISGHNTLYWYLQNLGQGPELLIRYENEEAVDDSQLPKDRFSAERLKGVDSTLKIQPAELGDSAVYLCASSPGGRGQETQYFGPGTRLLVL.

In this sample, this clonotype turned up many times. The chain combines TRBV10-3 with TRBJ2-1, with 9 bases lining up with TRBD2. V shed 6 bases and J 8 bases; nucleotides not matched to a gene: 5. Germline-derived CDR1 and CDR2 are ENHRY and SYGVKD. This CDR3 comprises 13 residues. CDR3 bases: TGTGCCATCAGGGGGACTAGCCGCGATGAGCAGTTCTTC. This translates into CAIRGTSRDEQFF.

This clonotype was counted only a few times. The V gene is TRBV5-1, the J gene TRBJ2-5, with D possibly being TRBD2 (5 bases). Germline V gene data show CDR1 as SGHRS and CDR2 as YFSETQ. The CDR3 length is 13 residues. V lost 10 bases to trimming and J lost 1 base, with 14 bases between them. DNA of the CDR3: TGCGCCTCCCGACTACTCCGCCAAGAGACCCAGTACTTC. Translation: CASRLLRQETQYF.

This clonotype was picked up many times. CDR3 region: CASSSTPTNEKLFF. The DNA for the CDR3 is TGTGCCAGCAGCTCGACTCCAACTAATGAAAAACTGTTTTTT. This chain uses TRBV5-5 with TRBJ1-4, with D unresolved. The germline gives CDR1 SGHKS, CDR2 YYEKEE (reference sequence). Deletions cut 3 bases from V and 0 bases from J, with 6 bases between. This CDR3 region has 14 residues.